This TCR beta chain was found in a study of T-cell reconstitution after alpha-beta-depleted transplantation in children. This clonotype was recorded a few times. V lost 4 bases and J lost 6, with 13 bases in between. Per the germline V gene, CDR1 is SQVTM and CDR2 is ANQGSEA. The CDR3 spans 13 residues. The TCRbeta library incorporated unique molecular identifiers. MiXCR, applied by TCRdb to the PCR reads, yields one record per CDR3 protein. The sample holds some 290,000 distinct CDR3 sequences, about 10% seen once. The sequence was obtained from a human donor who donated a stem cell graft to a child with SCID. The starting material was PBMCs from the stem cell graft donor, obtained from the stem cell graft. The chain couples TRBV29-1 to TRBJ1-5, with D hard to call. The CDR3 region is CSVGSGVGQPQHF. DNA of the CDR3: TGCAGCGTTGGGTCCGGGGTAGGTCAGCCCCAGCATTTT.